This section outlines one T cell receptor beta chain sequence together with its context. Its antigen is currently not known. Base-call qualities are not available, and no considerably larger clone is one nucleotide away. This record comes from a study of neoadjuvant anti-PD-1 for oral cavity cancer (dated by TCRdb to the early 2020s). In the study overall: Before undergoing curative-intent surgical resection, most patients got three to four biweekly nivolumab doses at 3 mg/kg. A fourth nivolumab dose was given around day 43 to patients without progression, and definitive surgical resection was performed in those patients on days 50-56. Patients with complete response, partial response or stable disease by RECIST 1.1 were defined as responders, whereas patients with progression were defined as non-responders. There were 12 patients in the parent correlative cohort, and the response rate was less than 40%.

Broader findings and caveats from the paper: Only a few patients per response group were included in the TCR analyses, and the authors called for validation in larger cohorts. After neoadjuvant nivolumab, T cell clonality (Gini index) in PBMCs was significantly higher in non-responders than in responders. Higher pretreatment blood TCRbeta clonality and lower post-treatment tumor TCRbeta clonality were correlated with higher pretreatment blood Treg/Th17 ratios.

For deep sequencing, each PBMC sample was run in six replicates, with libraries mostly built from 480 ng of input genomic DNA. The immunoSEQ hsTCRbeta kit was used to prepare TCRbeta libraries, following the manufacturer's instructions. The finished libraries were brought together in one pool at 2.5 to 3.5 nM, which was then read using an Illumina NovaSeq 6000 S4 flow cell. The authors' analysis ran thus. The immunoSEQ Analyzer handled quality control and preprocessing of the raw data. The analysis was limited to productive rearrangements, and each clonotype was defined by a unique CDR3 amino acid sequence. Repertoire clonality was estimated as the Gini-Simpson index, which was computed with the R package tcR. Student's t test was used to compare Gini indices, while Pearson correlation assessed associations with tumor size change. TCRdb carries this immuneACCESS record with in-frame sequences only. Its versions omit some clonotypes, under half of them owing to an unresolved V gene in the studies checked, with the rest unexplained. V, J and clone size are taken as reported in that table, and D and trimming were inferred from the DNA itself. A total of around 62,000 clones appear in this sample, around four fifths of them only once. The top ten clonotypes cover roughly 2.6% of the sample.

Taken with the paper, the label for time point translates to: before neoadjuvant nivolumab. The patients had newly diagnosed stage II-IVA oral cavity squamous cell carcinoma and had not received any prior systemic or radiation treatment. The cohort was composed of patients with HPV-negative, locally advanced oral cavity squamous cell carcinoma. No culture maintenance or expansion was done, as the peripheral blood mononuclear cells went straight to analysis. Samples came from a longitudinal correlative study of a single-arm phase II trial of neoadjuvant nivolumab in oral cavity squamous cell carcinoma. Subject-matched pre- and post-treatment PBMCs and tumors from three responders and three non-responders underwent genomic DNA-based TCRbeta sequencing. Peripheral blood mononuclear cells were collected before nivolumab treatment and again after treatment, at the time of surgery. The Maxwell RSC DNA from Cells kit was used to isolate genomic DNA from PBMCs.

V and J lose 1 base and 3 bases, and a span of 12 bases separates them. Looking up the germline V gene yields CDR1 MGHRA and CDR2 YSYEKL. Reading from cysteine to phenylalanine, the CDR3 counts 15 amino acids. The only DNA kept is the CDR3, 45 bases in frame from the first base. This receptor was taken from a person aged 40 to 85 with oral cavity squamous cell carcinoma. Sequencing used PBMCs, obtained before nivolumab (anti-PD-1) treatment. This chain joins TRBV4-1 to TRBJ1-1; no confident D gene assignment can be made. The CDR3 amino acid sequence is: CASSQAAPGDTEAFF. The DNA sequence is given as TGCGCCAGCAGCCAAGCGGCCCCTGGGGACACTGAAGCTTTCTTT.